The 4 T cell receptor beta chains below all came from one sample that was sequenced in a study of vaccination effects on CD4 cells after COVID-19. No antigens are known for them. Assay: immunoSEQ multiplex PCR; the TCRdb copy retains only in-frame clones and omits some. Found here are tens of thousands of clones, roughly 76% of them singletons; the top ten hold 9.1%. Under the ViraFEST assay, PBMC were stimulated with viral peptide pools so that antigen-specific CD4+ T cells expanded. Sequencing was performed afterwards. Culture proceeded for approximately 10 days, and CD4+ T cells were then isolated. Everyone in the study got two shots of either the BNT162b2 or mRNA-1273 vaccine. Sequences were derived from CD4+ T cells from PBMCs cultured with HCoV-229E spike peptides, sampled after COVID-19 vaccination. The receptors were gathered from a human donor who received a COVID-19 vaccine.

The genes are TRBV19 and TRBJ1-5, with D possibly being TRBD1 (6 bases). The CDR3 spans 15 residues. CDR1 LNHDA and CDR2 SQIVND come from the germline V gene (reference sequence). Trimming took 5 bases from V and 1 from J, leaving 12 bases between them. This CDR3 is CASSGNRESNQPQHF. DNA for the CDR3: TGTGCCAGTAGTGGAAACAGGGAAAGCAATCAGCCCCAGCATTTT.

The J gene is TRBJ2-1, the V gene TRBV7-8; D may correspond to TRBD1 or TRBD2 (5 bases each). V lost 2 bases, J lost 4 bases, and 12 bases lay in between. The germline V gene encodes CDR1 SGHVS and CDR2 FQNEAQ. The CDR3 length is 15 residues. CDR3 DNA sequence: TGTGCCAGCAGCTTACACCGGGACCGATACAATGAGCAGTTCTTC. Amino acids: CASSLHRDRYNEQFF.

There are a few counts of this clone. This chain joins TRBV11-2 and TRBJ1-3; D uncertain. This CDR3 is built from 16 residues. CDR1 and CDR2 from the germline V gene are SGHAT and FQNNGV. Trimming removed 1 base at V and 1 base at J, with 11 bases between. CDR3 region: CASSLGQIQSGNTIYF. In DNA, the CDR3 is TGTGCCAGCAGCTTAGGTCAGATACAATCTGGAAACACCATATATTTT.

V usage is TRBV7-9 and J usage is TRBJ1-1, with TRBD1 as a possible D gene (6 bases). This CDR3 has 12 amino acids. V was clipped by 1 base and J by 8 bases, with 8 bases between them. Germline values: CDR1 SEHNR, CDR2 FQNEAQ (reference sequence). CDR3 sequence: CASSLGGQEAFF. The CDR3 bases are TGTGCCAGCAGCTTAGGCGGACAGGAAGCTTTCTTT.